This TCR beta chain was obtained from a study of blood T cells in healthy people across ages. Study-wide findings and caveats: There was a strong correlation between TCR beta diversity and naive T cell percentage.

It was with a sample-barcoded 5' primer and a J-beta primer mix that a second PCR of about 7 to 12 cycles was run. Each sample yielded at least 3 million CDR3-containing paired-end reads. MiXCR, run by TCRdb on the 5' RACE reads, gives a single entry per CDR3 protein. The sample yields 1 million to 1.2 million distinct CDR3 sequences, about two fifths seen once. Trimming took 1 base from V and 0 from J, leaving 7 bases between them. The germline gives CDR1 SGHVS, CDR2 FQNEAQ. The CDR3 sequence is 15 residues long. As regards this clonotype: Its antigen is as yet unknown.

Sample: blood. The chain links TRBV7-8 to TRBJ2-1; D is ambiguous. This clonotype was obtained from a young man in good health. Here the CDR3 DNA reads TGTGCCAGCAGCTTAGTCTATATCTCCTACAATGAGCAGTTCTTC. Amino acid sequence: CASSLVYISYNEQFF.